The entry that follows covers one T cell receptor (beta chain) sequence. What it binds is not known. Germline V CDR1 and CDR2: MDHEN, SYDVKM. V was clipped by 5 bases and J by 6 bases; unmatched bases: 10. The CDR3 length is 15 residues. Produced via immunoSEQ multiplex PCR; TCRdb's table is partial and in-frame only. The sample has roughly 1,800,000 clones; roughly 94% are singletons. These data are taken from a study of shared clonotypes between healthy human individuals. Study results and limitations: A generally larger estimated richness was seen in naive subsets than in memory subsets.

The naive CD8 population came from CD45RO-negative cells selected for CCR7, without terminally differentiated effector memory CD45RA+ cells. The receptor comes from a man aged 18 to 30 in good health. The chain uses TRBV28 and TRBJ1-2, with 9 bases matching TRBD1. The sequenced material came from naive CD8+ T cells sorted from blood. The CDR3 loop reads CASSLDSGTGNGYTF. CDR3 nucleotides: TGTGCCAGCAGTCTTGACTCCGGGACAGGGAATGGCTACACCTTC.